This passage covers 8 T cell receptor beta chains from one sample sequenced in a study of blood T cell repertoires in COVID-19. Sequencing used immunoSEQ multiplex PCR; TCRdb keeps in-frame clones, though not all of them. This table holds roughly 63,000 clones, approximately 80% found once. The specimen was peripheral blood. These receptors all come from a human donor in a cohort sampled during active COVID-19.

The rearrangement links TRBV25-1 to TRBJ2-7, with 8 bases that match TRBD1. The CDR3 runs to 14 residues. Trimming cost V 1 base and J 4 bases; bases outside gene matches: 3. CDR1 and CDR2 (germline): MGHDK, SYGVNS. CDR3 loop: CASSELGQAYEQYF. CDR3 nucleotides: TGTGCCAGCAGTGAATTGGGACAGGCTTACGAGCAGTACTTC.

The chain uses TRBV30 and TRBJ2-7; TRBD1 agrees at 8 bases. Germline values: CDR1 GTSNPN, CDR2 SVGIG (reference sequence). CDR3 size: 13 residues. V dropped 3 bases and J dropped 7; count of bases not matched to a gene: 8. CDR3 in amino acids: CAWSIQTGGEQYF. CDR3 sequence (DNA): TGTGCCTGGAGCATCCAAACAGGGGGTGAGCAGTACTTC.

The J gene is TRBJ2-7, the V gene TRBV7-9; 11 nucleotides align to TRBD1. The germline gives CDR1 SEHNR, CDR2 FQNEAQ (reference sequence). CDR3 length: 15 amino acids. J gave up 4 bases and V 5 bases, and 7 bases lay outside the gene matches. CDR3 loop: CASSPWTGGLYEQYF. The CDR3 bases are TGTGCCAGCAGCCCTTGGACAGGGGGCCTTTACGAGCAGTACTTC.

The rearrangement links TRBV19 to TRBJ2-7; the match to TRBD2 covers 8 bases. The germline V gene has CDR1 LNHDA and CDR2 SQIVND (reference sequence). V dropped 6 bases and J dropped 1; count of bases not matched to a gene: 5. The CDR3 has 14 amino acids. The CDR3 protein is CASRVTSESYEQYF. The CDR3 region has the DNA TGTGCCAGTAGGGTGACTAGCGAGTCCTACGAGCAGTACTTC.

This chain links TRBV9 with TRBJ2-1; D not resolved. Germline V gene sequence: CDR1 SGDLS, CDR2 YYNGEE. This CDR3 is built from 15 residues. V was trimmed by 0 bases and J by 4 bases, leaving 11 bases between them. The CDR3 is CASSVDQTLYNEQFF. CDR3 DNA: TGTGCCAGCAGCGTAGATCAGACTCTATACAATGAGCAGTTCTTC.

This sequence joins TRBV7-6 and TRBJ2-1; TRBD2 agrees at 15 bases. Germline CDR1 is SGHVS and CDR2 is FNYEAQ. V lost 5 bases to trimming and J lost 6 bases; unmatched junction nucleotides: 8. The CDR3 extends over 17 amino acids. CDR3 nucleotides: TGTGCCAGCAGCCCCGGACCGGGACTAGCGGGAGGCAATGAGCAGTTCTTC. Residues: CASSPGPGLAGGNEQFF. Full variable domain (remainder filled in from reference TRBV7-6 and TRBJ2-1): GAGVSQSPRYKVTKRGQDVALRCDPISGHVSLYWYRQALGQGPEFLTYFNYEAQQDKSGLPNDRFSAERPEGSISTLTIQRTEQRDSAMYRCASSPGPGLAGGNEQFFGPGTRLTVL.

This chain joins TRBV29-1 and TRBJ2-7, with a tentative D call TRBD1 (5 bases). Germline V lookup: CDR1 SQVTM, CDR2 ANQGSEA. V lost 6 bases and J lost 7, with 19 bases in between. CDR3 length: 13 residues. The CDR3 region has the DNA TGCAGCGTGGGCCCCGGCAGGGCCAGGGAGCAGTACTTC. This sequence encodes CSVGPGRAREQYF.

The V call is TRBV6-5, the J call TRBJ2-7, with D perhaps matching TRBD2 (5 bases). The germline CDR1 and CDR2 sequences are MNHEY and SVGAGI. Trimming left V 4 bases short and J 7 bases short, with 14 bases between. The CDR3 spans 13 residues. The CDR3 sequence: CASSSKGVAEQYF. As DNA, the CDR3 is TGTGCCAGCAGTTCCAAAGGTGTAGCGGAGCAGTACTTC.